These T cell receptor beta chains were read from a single sample in a study of blood T cells in healthy people across ages. TCRdb passed the 5' RACE reads through MiXCR, listing each CDR3 protein once. The table lists about 1.8 million distinct CDR3 sequences, 49% of them singletons. Material: blood. These receptors came from a woman aged 40-49 years in good health. Each CDR3 is given with its conserved first and last residue.

v_call cdr3_aa
TRBV6-2/TRBV6-3 CASSEDRWAQYF
TRBV5-1 CASSLGPGPITDTQYF
TRBV6-1 CASSARQRGTYNEQFF
TRBV2 CASSANSPYGYTF
TRBV19 CASSIPDRGHEQFF
TRBV5-1 CASSLYFSSTDTQYF
TRBV7-2 CASSSGGGASYEQYF
TRBV12-3/TRBV12-4 CASSISTGGVQFF
TRBV4-1 CASSQEGREGGETQYF
TRBV27 CASSQITRRSGANVLTF
TRBV12-3/TRBV12-4 CASTLGNLAANIQYF
TRBV7-9 CASSSGRGGGGYTF
TRBV9 CASGGDINEKLFF
TRBV20-1 CSAWDAANYGYTF
TRBV9 CASSAGASVQYF
TRBV28 CASSSGQGVGYTF
TRBV21-1 CASSTANVDPISNQPQHF
TRBV2 CASSVGFCEQYF
TRBV7-2 CASSPRTIHEQFF
TRBV12-3/TRBV12-4 CASSNRTSGLRTQYF
TRBV12-3/TRBV12-4 CASRDAGTGSEQYF
TRBV7-7 CASSLAPLGGETQYF
TRBV27 CASSFTANHGYTF
TRBV20-1 CSAPPWRGGVETQYF
TRBV20-1 CSAAQGAFGETQYF
TRBV13 CASSMGRGLLGEQYF
TRBV25-1 CASRETGSSGANVLTF
TRBV5-1 CASSLYGLAGTSYEQYF
TRBV29-1 CSVEGDSYEQFF
TRBV20-1 CSARASLIQETQYF
TRBV6-1 CASSAPGGRSPEAFF
TRBV29-1 CSVEIDGGPTGQYF
TRBV6-5 CASSLGSGGTGELFF
TRBV4-2 CASSQDDSENYGYTF
TRBV20-1 CSAREITAMNTEAFF
TRBV5-1 CASSSSGGVSAETQYF
TRBV12-3/TRBV12-4 CASKGPSRGQYF
TRBV4-3 CASSQGLGTGRDTQYF
TRBV20-1 CSARAGSGLSREQYF
TRBV10-3 CAISESGSATQETQYF
TRBV10-3 CAISQVEPGLGVETQYF
TRBV24-1 CATSDIGGEKTQYF
TRBV20-1 CSARVAGGVQTQYF
TRBV20-1 CSARKAGYSYEQYF
TRBV20-1 CSAWGRGRFGTDTQYF
TRBV6-5 CASSKAYKEPPYF